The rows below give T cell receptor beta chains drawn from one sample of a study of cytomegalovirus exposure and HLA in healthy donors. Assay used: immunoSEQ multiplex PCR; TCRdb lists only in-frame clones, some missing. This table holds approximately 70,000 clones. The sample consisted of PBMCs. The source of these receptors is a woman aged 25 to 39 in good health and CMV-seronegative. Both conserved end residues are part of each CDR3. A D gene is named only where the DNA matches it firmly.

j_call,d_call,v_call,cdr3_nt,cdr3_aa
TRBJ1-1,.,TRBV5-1,TGCGCCAGCAGCTTGCACAGGGAGAACACTGAAGCTTTCTTT,CASSLHRENTEAFF
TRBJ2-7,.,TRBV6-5,TGTGCCAGCAGCCAGACTGGGTACGAGCAGTACTTC,CASSQTGYEQYF
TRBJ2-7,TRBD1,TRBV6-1,TGTGCCAGCAGTGTAACAGGGGACCACGAGCAGTACTTC,CASSVTGDHEQYF
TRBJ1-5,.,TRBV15,TGTGCCACCAGCATTTCGGGGTTCGGTCAGCCCCAGCATTTT,CATSISGFGQPQHF
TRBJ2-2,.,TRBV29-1,TGCAGCGTCCAAATTTTCGGGGAGCTGTTTTTT,CSVQIFGELFF
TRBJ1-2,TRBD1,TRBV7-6,TGTGCCAGCAGCCCCGGGACAGAATATGGCTACACCTTC,CASSPGTEYGYTF
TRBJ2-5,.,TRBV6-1,TGTGCCAGCAGTGAGTTCCCTCAAGAGACCCAGTACTTC,CASSEFPQETQYF
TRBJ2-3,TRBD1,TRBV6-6,TGTGCCAGCAGTACCTACGGGACAGGGACAGATACGCAGTATTTT,CASSTYGTGTDTQYF
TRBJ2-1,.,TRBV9,TGTGCCAGCAGCGCTTCCGGGAATAAGGACGACAATGAGCAGTTCTTC,CASSASGNKDDNEQFF
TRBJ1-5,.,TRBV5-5,TGTGCCAGCAGCTTTGGTTTGGGCTCCGAGCCCCAGCATTTT,CASSFGLGSEPQHF
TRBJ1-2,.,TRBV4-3,TGCGCCAGCAGCCGGGGGGAACAAGGCGGTAGGGGAGGTGGCTACACCTTC,CASSRGEQGGRGGGYTF
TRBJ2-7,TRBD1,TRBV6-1,TGTGCCAGCAGTGAAGCAGCAGGGGGTGGGGCCTACGAGCAGTACTTC,CASSEAAGGGAYEQYF
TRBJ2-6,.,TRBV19,TGTGCCAGTAGTAGACGCGCGGTTTTCGGGGCCAACGTCCTGACTTTC,CASSRRAVFGANVLTF